This entry lists 26 T cell receptor beta chains sequenced from one sample in a study of shared clonotypes between healthy human individuals. Produced via immunoSEQ multiplex PCR; TCRdb's table is partial and in-frame only. Here the sample spans around 690,000 clones, 90% being singletons. The sample was memory CD8+ T cells from PBMCs. Subset defined: CD45RO+ cells pooled with CCR7-negative TemRA cells. The receptors derive from a man aged 18 to 35 in good health. Some clones in this sample may be carry-over from other donors' samples.

The gene calls are TRBV19 and TRBJ2-1; TRBD2 matches at 13 bases. CDR1 and CDR2 (germline): LNHDA, SQIVND (reference sequence). Germline trimming cut 5 bases from V and 4 bases from J; bases unmatched to any gene: 2. CDR3 length: 15 amino acids. The CDR3 DNA sequence: TGTGCCAGTAGTCCGGGACTAGCGGGGTACAATGAGCAGTTCTTC. Amino acid sequence: CASSPGLAGYNEQFF.

The V gene is TRBV5-6, the J gene TRBJ2-1; D call uncertain. Germline V gene sequence: CDR1 SGHDT, CDR2 YYEEEE. This CDR3 is built from 17 residues. The V gene lost 0 bases and the J gene lost 0 bases, with 13 bases spanning the gap. CDR3 DNA sequence: TGTGCCAGCAGCTTGGCTGCAGGCTTGAGCTCCTACAATGAGCAGTTCTTC. Encoded protein: CASSLAAGLSSYNEQFF.

V usage is TRBV7-2 and J usage is TRBJ1-3; D unresolved. The V and J ends lost 1 base and 2 bases respectively, with 18 bases between them. CDR3 length: 18 amino acids. Germline V CDR1 and CDR2: SGHTA, FQGNSA. In DNA form, the CDR3 reads TGTGCCAGCAGCTTAGGGTCAAGGGCAAAAGGGCCTGGAAACACCATATATTTT. This sequence encodes CASSLGSRAKGPGNTIYF.

This chain connects TRBV9 to TRBJ2-2; possible D gene TRBD1, 5 bases. The CDR3 has 14 residues. Trimming removed 5 bases at V and 6 bases at J, with 14 bases between. The germline V gene has CDR1 SGDLS and CDR2 YYNGEE. CDR3 sequence reads: CASRPTQGPGELFF. The CDR3 nucleotides read TGTGCCAGCAGACCAACGCAGGGTCCCGGGGAGCTGTTTTTT.

V and J are TRBV4-1 and TRBJ2-2, with TRBD1 as a possible D gene (6 bases). Germline V gene sequence: CDR1 MGHRA, CDR2 YSYEKL. The CDR3 runs to 16 residues. Trimming pared 4 bases from V and 6 bases from J, leaving 18 bases between. CDR3 nucleotide sequence: TGCGCCAGCAGCCCGACAGGTCCCGCAGCGCCCGGGGAGCTGTTTTTT. Protein: CASSPTGPAAPGELFF.

This clone was detected once. The CDR3 protein is CASSVGLSAQFF. The CDR3 DNA follows: TGTGCCAGCAGCGTCGGACTCTCGGCGCAGTTCTTC. This rearrangement joins TRBV13 to TRBJ2-1; D is perhaps TRBD2 (5 bases). The V gene lost 5 bases and the J gene lost 12 bases, with 14 bases spanning the gap. The CDR3 length is 12 residues. CDR1 is PRHDT and CDR2 is FYEKMQ in the germline V gene (reference sequence). Full variable domain (outside the CDR3, taken from reference TRBV13 and TRBJ2-1): AAGVIQSPRHLIKEKRETATLKCYPIPRHDTVYWYQQGPGQDPQFLISFYEKMQSDKGSIPDRFSAQQFSDYHSELNMSSLELGDSALYFCASSVGLSAQFFGPGTRLTVL.

This chain uses TRBV27 with TRBJ2-3; TRBD2 is a possible D gene (6 bases). Per the germline V gene, CDR1 is MNHEY and CDR2 is SMNVEV (reference sequence). With 5 bases removed from V and 5 bases from J, the gap between germline ends came to 14 bases. CDR3 length equals 14 residues. CDR3 loop: CASSTPLEGDTQYF. Here the CDR3 DNA reads TGTGCCAGCAGTACCCCTTTGGAGGGAGATACGCAGTATTTT.

The rearrangement joins TRBV5-1 to TRBJ2-3; 12 bases map to TRBD2. J lost 5 bases, V lost 0 bases, and 4 bases had no gene match. This CDR3 is built from 16 residues. The V gene's germline CDR1 is SGHRS and CDR2 YFSETQ. The CDR3 bases are TGCGCCAGCAGCTTGGAGCCTAGCGGGAGGGGAGATACGCAGTATTTT. The encoded protein is CASSLEPSGRGDTQYF.

The CDR3 nucleotides are TGTGCCAGCAGCTTTCGTGACAGGGGGACCTACGAGCAGTACTTC. It specifies CASSFRDRGTYEQYF. The chain links TRBV9 to TRBJ2-7; 9 nucleotides agree with TRBD1. The V segment lost 4 bases and the J segment 2 bases; nucleotides outside the gene matches: 7. Germline lookup yields CDR1 SGDLS and CDR2 YYNGEE. The CDR3 has 15 residues.

The chain recombines TRBV19 with TRBJ2-1; no clear D gene. CDR3 length equals 15 residues. V was pared by 2 bases and J by 4 bases, with 12 bases between. Germline CDR1 reads LNHDA; CDR2 reads SQIVND (reference sequence). Here the CDR3 DNA reads TGTGCCAGTAGTATATCCCCTCGGGTTTACAATGAGCAGTTCTTC. The encoded protein is CASSISPRVYNEQFF.

This rearrangement joins TRBV30 to TRBJ2-2; D unclear. V was cut by 5 bases and J by 3 bases, with 7 bases left in between. The germline V gene encodes CDR1 GTSNPN and CDR2 SVGIG (reference sequence). The CDR3 runs to 12 residues. The CDR3 bases are TGTGCCTGGGTCTCGGACACCGGGGAGCTGTTTTTT. It codes for CAWVSDTGELFF. Looking up the rest from reference TRBV30 and TRBJ2-2 gives the full variable domain: SQTIHQWPATLVQPVGSPLSLECTVEGTSNPNLYWYRQAAGRGLQLLFYSVGIGQISSEVPQNLSASRPQDRQFILSSKKLLLSDSGFYLCAWVSDTGELFFGEGSRLTVL.

This chain uses TRBV5-6 with TRBJ1-1; D remains ambiguous. The germline V and J ends were trimmed by 1 base and 5 bases, with 12 bases remaining between them. The CDR3 spans 14 residues. The germline V gene has CDR1 SGHDT and CDR2 YYEEEE. The CDR3 DNA reads TGTGCCAGCAGCTTGAGGGTGGGGAGGACTGAAGCTTTCTTT. It encodes CASSLRVGRTEAFF. The variable domain in full, with the rest retrieved from reference TRBV5-6 and TRBJ1-1, is DAGVTQSPTHLIKTRGQQVTLRCSPKSGHDTVSWYQQALGQGPQFIFQYYEEEERQRGNFPDRFSGHQFPNYSSELNVNALLLGDSALYLCASSLRVGRTEAFFGQGTRLTVV.

The rearrangement uses TRBV4-3 and TRBJ2-1; the D gene could be TRBD1 or TRBD2 (6 bases each). Looked up from germline, CDR1 is LGHNA and CDR2 is YSLEER. The CDR3 contains 18 residues. The V end was cut by 0 bases, the J end by 0 bases, with 15 bases between. CDR3 in amino acids: CASSQEQGGLISYNEQFF. The CDR3 nucleotides read TGCGCCAGCAGCCAAGAACAGGGTGGACTAATCTCCTACAATGAGCAGTTCTTC.

Concerning this clone: This sample also contains other DNA sequences that code for the same CDR3. The CDR3 DNA reads TGTGCCAGCAGTCTGGACCCCGGAGGTACGTACGAGCAGTACTTC. Translated, it gives CASSLDPGGTYEQYF. The chain uses TRBV7-2 and TRBJ2-7; a possible D gene is TRBD2 (5 bases). CDR1 and CDR2 (germline): SGHTA, FQGNSA. There are 15 residues in the CDR3. Trimming removed 6 bases from V and 4 bases from J, with 19 bases in between.

The V call is TRBV28, the J call TRBJ2-6; unclear D gene. Germline loops: CDR1 MDHEN, CDR2 SYDVKM. V was clipped by 4 bases and J by 1 base, with 11 bases between them. This CDR3 has 16 amino acids. CDR3 protein: CASSWSTESGANVLTF. CDR3 DNA sequence: TGTGCCAGCAGTTGGTCAACAGAATCTGGGGCCAACGTCCTGACTTTC.

Notes on this clone: This sample includes further DNA sequences coding for the same CDR3. The genes are TRBV5-6 and TRBJ1-1; 7 bases map to TRBD1. Germline CDR1 reads SGHDT; CDR2 reads YYEEEE. This CDR3 is 14 amino acids long. V gave up 0 bases and J gave up 5 bases; unmatched junction bases: 4. The chain's CDR3 is CASSLGQGGTEAFF. The DNA for the CDR3 is TGTGCCAGCAGCTTGGGACAGGGTGGGACTGAAGCTTTCTTT.

This clone occurred a few times. This chain links TRBV9 with TRBJ2-1; TRBD2 is a possible D gene (6 bases). Trimming took off 2 bases at V and 8 bases at J, with 17 bases between the two ends. The CDR3 loop spans 15 amino acids. Germline V CDR1 and CDR2: SGDLS, YYNGEE. The CDR3 here is CASSVQGGMFDEQFF. Written as DNA, the CDR3 is TGTGCCAGCAGCGTGCAAGGCGGGATGTTCGATGAGCAGTTCTTC.

The chain couples TRBV7-2 to TRBJ2-7; perhaps TRBD1 as D (5 bases). The CDR3 contains 14 residues. Germline CDR1 and CDR2: SGHTA and FQGNSA. The ends were cut back, 0 bases at V and 1 base at J, with 7 bases in the middle. The CDR3 is CASSLARTSYEQYF. Here the CDR3 DNA reads TGTGCCAGCAGCTTAGCGCGGACATCCTACGAGCAGTACTTC.

Many counts were recorded for this clone. This chain uses TRBV7-9 with TRBJ1-5; a possible D gene is TRBD1 (6 bases). Germline V gene data show CDR1 as SEHNR and CDR2 as FQNEAQ (reference sequence). The V and J ends lost 2 bases and 0 bases respectively, with 14 bases between them. The CDR3 sequence is 17 residues long. CDR3 bases: TGTGCCAGCAGCTTATGGGCAGGGGCCTATAGCAATCAGCCCCAGCATTTT. It encodes CASSLWAGAYSNQPQHF.

The chain employs TRBV7-2 and TRBJ1-5, with D unclear. Germline assignment: CDR1 SGHTA and CDR2 FQGNSA. Trimming left V 2 bases short and J 7 bases short, with 15 bases between. The CDR3 covers 15 residues. The CDR3 bases are TGTGCCAGCAGCTTAATCAAAGGTCGAGAGCAGCCCCAGCATTTT. It encodes CASSLIKGREQPQHF.

J is TRBJ2-1 and V is TRBV4-3; no clear D. The germline V gene encodes CDR1 LGHNA and CDR2 YSLEER. The CDR3 is 11 amino acids. The V gene lost 3 bases and the J gene lost 15 bases, with 12 bases spanning the gap. The DNA for the CDR3 is TGCGCCAGCAGCCACCCCCCTGATCCGTTCTTC. Its translation: CASSHPPDPFF.

The V gene is TRBV6-5, the J gene TRBJ2-7, with 8 positions matching TRBD1. Germline CDR1 and CDR2: MNHEY and SVGAGI. This CDR3 has 16 residues. With 0 bases clipped from V and 4 bases from J, the junction kept 8 bases outside the gene matches. This chain's CDR3 is CASSYSAGQESYEQYF. The DNA for the CDR3 is TGTGCCAGCAGTTACTCGGCGGGACAGGAGTCATACGAGCAGTACTTC.

The genes are TRBV5-6 and TRBJ1-5, with 8 bases aligning to TRBD1. This CDR3 has 14 amino acids. V trimming: 2 bases; J trimming: 5 bases; junction bases outside the gene matches: 3. Germline-derived CDR1 and CDR2 are SGHDT and YYEEEE. The CDR3 bases are TGTGCCAGCAGCTTCGGGACAGGTGATCAGCCCCAGCATTTT. This gives the protein CASSFGTGDQPQHF.

As regards this clone: Other DNA sequences in the same sample also yield this CDR3. This sequence joins TRBV30 and TRBJ2-7; D perhaps matches TRBD2 (6 bases). The germline CDR1 and CDR2 sequences are GTSNPN and SVGIG (reference sequence). This CDR3 comprises 13 residues. The germline V and J ends were trimmed by 0 bases and 2 bases, with 8 bases remaining between them. CDR3 region: CAWSVGGTYEQYF. CDR3 in DNA: TGTGCCTGGAGTGTAGGAGGGACCTACGAGCAGTACTTC.

V and J are TRBV5-4 and TRBJ1-2; D is possibly TRBD1 (6 bases). The germline gives CDR1 SGHNT, CDR2 YYREEE (reference sequence). V was pared by 0 bases and J by 6 bases, with 18 bases between. The CDR3 length is 16 residues. Here the CDR3 reads CASSLDSWGQGNGYTF. The CDR3 DNA is TGTGCCAGCAGCTTGGATAGCTGGGGGCAGGGTAATGGCTACACCTTC.

The gene calls are TRBV10-3 and TRBJ1-5; possible D gene TRBD1, 5 bases. The CDR3 sequence is 14 residues long. Trimming took off 4 bases at V and 5 bases at J, with 12 bases between the two ends. In germline, CDR1 is ENHRY, CDR2 SYGVKD. The CDR3 here is CAISAVLGDQPQHF. The CDR3 DNA is TGTGCCATCAGTGCGGTTTTAGGGGATCAGCCCCAGCATTTT.